The source of this T cell receptor beta chain is a study of CD8 T cells in ankylosing spondylitis. This clonotype was detected many times. What it binds is unknown. Library preparation for TCR beta used quantitative 5'-RACE with molecular barcodes. TCRdb reprocessed the 5' RACE reads with MiXCR, giving one entry per CDR3 protein. The sample yields roughly 490,000 distinct CDR3 sequences, roughly 5% seen once. V gave up 9 bases and J gave up 2 bases, with 10 bases separating them. The CDR3 has 12 residues. Germline CDR1 reads MDHEN; CDR2 reads SYDVKM. Study-wide points: A motif of eight highly homologous TCR beta variants was seen as apparently characteristic of ankylosing spondylitis blood. Significantly higher representation of disease-linked clones was reported for matched ankylosing spondylitis synovial fluid.

This clonotype originated in a male donor with ankylosing spondylitis. J is TRBJ1-1 and V is TRBV28; weak D call: TRBD1 (5 bases). The source material was blood, either unsorted or a sorted T cell fraction (not recorded which). The CDR3 protein is CASGGPNTEAFF. CDR3 sequence (DNA): TGTGCCAGTGGGGGACCAAACACTGAAGCTTTCTTT.